The T cell receptor (beta chain) under discussion was sequenced for a study of CD8+ T cells in alopecia areata. Study-level findings and limits: Between patients, shared TCR sequences were less clear than in mice. This was possibly due in part to HLA diversity in the patient population. Relative to normal scalp, lesional scalp, especially alopecia totalis/universalis, showed higher clonality.

RNA, once extracted, was reverse transcribed into cDNA for use as the sequencing template. Method: immunoSEQ multiplex PCR; TCRdb's copy keeps in-frame clones and lacks some. The table has hundreds of thousands of clones, roughly two thirds seen once. V shed 5 bases, J shed 5 bases, and the junction held 11 bases outside the gene matches. The germline gives CDR1 SGHTA, CDR2 FQGNSA. The CDR3 contains 15 residues. As concerns this clone: Its antigen is unidentified.

The sample consisted of CD4+ T cells sorted from blood, taken at week 0. The chain has TRBV7-2 and TRBJ2-5; 7 positions match TRBD2. The sequence derives from a human donor with alopecia areata. CDR3 sequence (DNA): TGTGCCAGCAGCCCTCTGACTAGCCGAGGGGAGACCCAGTACTTC. It codes for CASSPLTSRGETQYF.